These T cell receptor beta chains were read from a single sample in a study of T cells in Graves' hyperthyroidism and ophthalmopathy. TCRdb called the multiplex PCR reads again in MiXCR, with one record for every CDR3 protein. Of about 530,000 distinct CDR3 sequences in the sample, roughly 18% were seen once. Sequencing used blood. The receptor source for this set is a woman between 18 and 29 years old with Graves' ophthalmopathy. Both conserved end residues are part of each CDR3. The order of the fields is clone size, V gene, D gene, CDR3 protein. The D gene is left open where the match is weak. The size field is filled for only some rows; it gives once, few, many or a size class.

many,TRBV5-1,-,CASSEIAMTATYGYTF
-,TRBV9,TRBD1,CASSTRTGPNEQFF
many,TRBV28,-,CASSLTPGRQPQHF
many,TRBV2,-,CASSEEPGPDTQYF
few,TRBV9,-,CASSVGVSSTYGYTF
-,TRBV5-6,-,CASSYSSRQPQHF
-,TRBV19,-,CASSLGTSLFKPYEQYF
many,TRBV20-1,-,CSARDPRGLTGELFF
many,TRBV7-2,-,CASSLVFLGDTQYF
few,TRBV4-1,-,CASSQVFDEQFF
-,TRBV20-1,TRBD2,CSARAGGPTDTQYF
-,TRBV6-2/TRBV6-3,-,CASRERGDTGELFF
many,TRBV5-1,-,CASREMGGTYEQYF
many,TRBV24-1,-,CATSDPGNSTEAFF